Listed below are T cell receptor beta chains from one sample, sequenced in a study of cytomegalovirus exposure and HLA in healthy donors. Using immunoSEQ multiplex PCR, the repertoire was profiled, and TCRdb retains in-frame clones only, with some absent. This sample contains 60,000 to 90,000 clones. Material for sequencing was PBMCs. These receptors originate from a woman in her thirties or forties in good health and CMV-seropositive. The CDR3 runs from the conserved cysteine through the conserved F or W. The D gene is left open where the match is weak.

D gene | J gene | V gene | CDR3 DNA | CDR3 protein
TRBD1 | TRBJ1-1 | TRBV28 | TGTGCCAGCAGCCTCCGACAGGGCCACACACAAGCTTTCTTT | CASSLRQGHTQAFF
TRBD1 | TRBJ2-1 | TRBV6-5 | TGTGCCAGCAGTTACATCCGGGACAGGGAAGGCAATGAGCAGTTCTTC | CASSYIRDREGNEQFF
NA | TRBJ2-7 | TRBV7-3 | TGTGCCAGCAGCTTAGGCGGGAACCCCTACGAGCAGTACTTC | CASSLGGNPYEQYF
TRBD2 | TRBJ2-1 | TRBV5-1 | TGCGCCAGCAGCTCCCTTCTAGCGGGGTCCTACAATGAGCAGTTCTTC | CASSSLLAGSYNEQFF
TRBD2 | TRBJ2-7 | TRBV5-8 | TGTGCCAGCAGCTTGGTGACTAGCGGGAGGGGCTCCTACGAGCAGTACTTC | CASSLVTSGRGSYEQYF
NA | TRBJ2-7 | TRBV11-3 | TGTGCCAGCAGCTTATCCGGGAGTATCGACGAGCAGTACTTC | CASSLSGSIDEQYF
NA | TRBJ2-6 | TRBV6-1 | TGTGCCAGCAGTTTACAGGCCTCTGGGGCCAACGTCCTGACTTTC | CASSLQASGANVLTF
TRBD2 | TRBJ2-7 | TRBV5-1 | TGCGCCAGCAGCTTGGGGTTAGGGAGGGAAGAGCAGTACTTC | CASSLGLGREEQYF
NA | TRBJ1-4 | TRBV5-1 | TGCGCCAGCAGGGCGAATGCGGGCAGTGAAGAAAAACTGTTTTTT | CASRANAGSEEKLFF
NA | TRBJ2-7 | TRBV11-3 | TGTGCCAGCAGCTTCGGCAGAGGCGGCGAGCAGTACTTC | CASSFGRGGEQYF
TRBD1 | TRBJ2-3 | TRBV4-2 | TGTGCCAGCAGCCATGGGACAGGAGAAACAGATACGCAGTATTTT | CASSHGTGETDTQYF
NA | TRBJ2-7 | TRBV6-1 | TGTGCCAGCAGTGACGGATGGGGACTTTATACCTACGAGCAGTACTTC | CASSDGWGLYTYEQYF
TRBD2 | TRBJ2-3 | TRBV6-1 | TGTGCCAGCAGTGGACTAGCGGGGGGGGGCACAGATACGCAGTATTTT | CASSGLAGGGTDTQYF
TRBD2 | TRBJ2-3 | TRBV7-3 | TGTGCCAGCAGCTCCCGGGGGGCGGGGGGCTTAGATACGCAGTATTTT | CASSSRGAGGLDTQYF
TRBD1 | TRBJ1-5 | TRBV9 | TGTGCCAGCAGCTCGACAGGGGTGAGCAATCAGCCCCAGCATTTT | CASSSTGVSNQPQHF